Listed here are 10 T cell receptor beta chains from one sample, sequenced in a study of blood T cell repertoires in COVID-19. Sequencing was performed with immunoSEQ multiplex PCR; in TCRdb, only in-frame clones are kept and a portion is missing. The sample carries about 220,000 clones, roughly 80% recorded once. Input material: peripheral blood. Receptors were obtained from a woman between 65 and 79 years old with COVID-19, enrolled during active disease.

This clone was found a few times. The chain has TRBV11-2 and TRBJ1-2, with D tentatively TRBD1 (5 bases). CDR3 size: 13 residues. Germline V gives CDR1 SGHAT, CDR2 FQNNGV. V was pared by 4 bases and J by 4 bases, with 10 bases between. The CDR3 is CASSSGTVYGYTF. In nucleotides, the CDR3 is TGTGCCAGCAGCTCAGGGACTGTCTATGGCTACACCTTC.

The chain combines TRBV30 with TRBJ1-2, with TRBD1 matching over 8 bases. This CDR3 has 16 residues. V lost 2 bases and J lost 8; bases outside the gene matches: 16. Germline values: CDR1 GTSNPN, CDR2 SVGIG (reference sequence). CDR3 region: CAWSPTLTGGSGGYTF. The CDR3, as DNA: TGTGCCTGGAGTCCGACCCTCACAGGGGGTTCGGGCGGCTACACCTTC.

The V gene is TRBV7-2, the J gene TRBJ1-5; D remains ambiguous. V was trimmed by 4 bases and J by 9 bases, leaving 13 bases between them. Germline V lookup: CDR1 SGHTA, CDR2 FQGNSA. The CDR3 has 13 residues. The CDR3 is CASSSQDFGPQHF. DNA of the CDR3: TGTGCCAGCAGCTCCCAGGACTTTGGGCCCCAGCATTTT.

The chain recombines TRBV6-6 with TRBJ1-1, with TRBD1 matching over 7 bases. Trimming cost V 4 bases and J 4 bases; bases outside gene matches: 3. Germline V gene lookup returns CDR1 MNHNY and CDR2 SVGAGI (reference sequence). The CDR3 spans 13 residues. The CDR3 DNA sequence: TGTGCCAGCAGTTTACCAGGGGGCACTGAAGCTTTCTTT. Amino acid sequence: CASSLPGGTEAFF.

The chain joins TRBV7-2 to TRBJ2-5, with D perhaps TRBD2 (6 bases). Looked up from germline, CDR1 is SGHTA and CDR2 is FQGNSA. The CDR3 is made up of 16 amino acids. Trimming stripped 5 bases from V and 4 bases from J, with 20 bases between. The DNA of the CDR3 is TGTGCCAGCAGCACACGGGGCCTCGGGGGTGGAGAGACCCAGTACTTC. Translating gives CASSTRGLGGGETQYF.

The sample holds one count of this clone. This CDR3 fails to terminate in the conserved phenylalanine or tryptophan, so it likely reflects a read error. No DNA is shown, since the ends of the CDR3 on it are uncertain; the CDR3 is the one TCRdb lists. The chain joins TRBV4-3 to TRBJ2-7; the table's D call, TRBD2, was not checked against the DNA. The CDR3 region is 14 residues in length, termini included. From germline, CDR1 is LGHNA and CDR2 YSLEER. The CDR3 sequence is CASSQERTPGTSGY.

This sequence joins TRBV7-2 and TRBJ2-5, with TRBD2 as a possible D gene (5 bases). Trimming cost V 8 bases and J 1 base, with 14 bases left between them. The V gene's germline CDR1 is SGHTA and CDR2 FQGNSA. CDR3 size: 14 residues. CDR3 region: CASGNPRGQETQYF. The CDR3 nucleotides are TGTGCCAGCGGTAACCCTCGGGGCCAAGAGACCCAGTACTTC.

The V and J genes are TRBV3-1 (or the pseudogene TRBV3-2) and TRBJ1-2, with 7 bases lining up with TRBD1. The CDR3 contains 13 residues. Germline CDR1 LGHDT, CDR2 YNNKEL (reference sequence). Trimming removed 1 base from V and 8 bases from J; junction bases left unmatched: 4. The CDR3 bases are TGTGCCAGCAGCCAAGTGGGACAGAGAGGCTACACCTTC. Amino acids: CASSQVGQRGYTF.

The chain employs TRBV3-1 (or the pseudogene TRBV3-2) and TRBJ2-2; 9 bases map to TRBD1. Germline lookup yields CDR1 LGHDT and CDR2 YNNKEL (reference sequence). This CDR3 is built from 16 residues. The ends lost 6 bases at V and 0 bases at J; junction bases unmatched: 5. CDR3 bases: TGTGCCAGCAGTATCCGGGACAGGGCGAACACCGGGGAGCTGTTTTTT. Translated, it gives CASSIRDRANTGELFF.

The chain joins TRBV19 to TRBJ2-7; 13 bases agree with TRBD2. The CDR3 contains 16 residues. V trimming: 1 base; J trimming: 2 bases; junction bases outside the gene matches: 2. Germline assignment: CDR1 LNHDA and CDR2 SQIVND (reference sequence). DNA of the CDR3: TGTGCCAGTAGTATAGGGGGACTAGCGGGGACCTACGAGCAGTACTTC. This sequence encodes CASSIGGLAGTYEQYF.